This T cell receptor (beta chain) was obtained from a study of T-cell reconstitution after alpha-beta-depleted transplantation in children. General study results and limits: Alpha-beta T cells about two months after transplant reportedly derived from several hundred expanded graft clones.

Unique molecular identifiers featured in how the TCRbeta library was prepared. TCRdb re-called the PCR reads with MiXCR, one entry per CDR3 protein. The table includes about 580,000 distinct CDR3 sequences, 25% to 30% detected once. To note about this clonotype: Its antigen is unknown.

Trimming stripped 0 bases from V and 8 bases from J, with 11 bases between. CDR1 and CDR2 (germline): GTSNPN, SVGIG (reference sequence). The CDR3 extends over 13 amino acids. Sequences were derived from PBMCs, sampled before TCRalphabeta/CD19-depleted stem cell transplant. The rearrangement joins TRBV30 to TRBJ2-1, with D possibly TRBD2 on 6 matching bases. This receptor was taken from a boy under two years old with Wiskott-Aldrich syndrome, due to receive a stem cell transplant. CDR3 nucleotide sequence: TGTGCCTGGAGTGTTAGGCGGGACCATGAGCAGTTCTTC. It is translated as CAWSVRRDHEQFF.